The clone carrying this T cell receptor beta chain appeared many times. Its target is unknown. This entry belongs to a study of regulatory T cells in long-lasting Graves disease. Broader study findings: TCR diversity was lower in persistent than newly diagnosed Graves' disease. Favoring TRBV28, TRBJ1-2 and TRBJ2-5 was a feature seen in persistent disease.

Assembly of TCR beta libraries relied on iRepertoire HTBI primers together with Arm-PCR of CDR3 regions. Authors' analysis steps: Roughly 65 TRBV and around 15 TRBJ segments were identified across samples. MiXCR, run by TCRdb on the multiplex PCR reads, gives a single entry per CDR3 protein. In this record, the V and J calls reflect TCRdb's handling and not the investigators' own analysis. The data contain fewer than 500,000 distinct CDR3 sequences, roughly 15% of them singletons. The time point denotes: newly diagnosed GD, antithyroid drugs for less than 3 months. Isolated PBMC RNA provided the starting material for the TCR library. EDTA tubes received about 9.3 milliliters of collected peripheral blood. CDR3 length: 15 residues. Trimming took 5 bases from V and 6 from J; bases not matched to a gene: 8. Germline lookup yields CDR1 SNHLY and CDR2 FYNNEI. The same sample was also studied in work on T cells in Graves' hyperthyroidism and ophthalmopathy.

The starting material was peripheral blood mononuclear cells (PBMCs), obtained at new diagnosis, from a patient treated with antithyroid drugs. The rearrangement joins TRBV2 to TRBJ2-1; TRBD2 aligns across 9 bases. This TCR was recovered from a man between 35 and 55 years old with Graves disease. The CDR3: CASSKESSGTNEQFF. The CDR3 nucleotides are TGTGCCAGCAGTAAGGAGTCTAGCGGGACCAATGAGCAGTTCTTC.